One sample yielded the 27 T cell receptor beta chains listed below, sequenced in a study of identical twins. Via MiXCR, TCRdb re-called the 5' RACE reads, giving one row per CDR3 protein. This table has about 520,000 distinct CDR3 sequences, less than 25% appearing once. The data were also submitted as part of a second study, on T cells expressing NK-cell markers.

The specimen was CD4+ T cells sorted from blood. The receptor source for this set is a woman under 30 in good health.

Many counts were recorded for this clonotype. The chain recombines TRBV6-1 with TRBJ2-4, with a weak D call TRBD1 (5 bases). The germline V gene has CDR1 MNHNS and CDR2 SASEGT. This CDR3 is built from 15 residues. With 4 bases removed from V and 5 bases from J, the gap between germline ends came to 15 bases. The CDR3 reads CASSAPKGLQNIQYF. CDR3 bases: TGTGCCAGCAGTGCACCGAAGGGGCTCCAAAACATTCAGTACTTC.

In this sample, this clonotype turned up a few times. CDR3 protein: CASSKRQDSYEQYF. The CDR3 bases are TGTGCCAGCAGCAAAAGACAGGACTCCTACGAGCAGTACTTC. The V and J genes are TRBV7-3 and TRBJ2-7; D might be TRBD1 (6 bases). The germline gives CDR1 SGHTA, CDR2 FQGTGA. The length of the CDR3 is 14 residues. V lost 5 bases, J lost 0 bases, and 11 bases lay in between.

This clonotype appeared a few times. The chain has TRBV4-3 and TRBJ1-3; D is unresolved. Germline CDR1 LGHNA, CDR2 YSLEER. Trimming cost V 0 bases and J 2 bases, with 5 bases left between them. This CDR3 comprises 14 residues. This CDR3 is CASSQDLPGNTIYF. The CDR3 bases are TGCGCCAGCAGCCAAGATTTGCCTGGAAACACCATATATTTT.

This chain connects TRBV25-1 to TRBJ2-2, with a possible D match to TRBD2 (5 bases). The CDR3 consists of 13 residues. V was pared by 4 bases and J by 7 bases, with 10 bases between. Germline values: CDR1 MGHDK, CDR2 SYGVNS. The CDR3 region has the DNA TGTGCCAGCAGTGGCGAGGGAATCGGGGAGCTGTTTTTT. Its translation is CASSGEGIGELFF.

In this sample, this clonotype turned up many times. The chain links TRBV4-3 to TRBJ2-5; possible D gene TRBD2, 5 bases. V lost 0 bases and J 5 bases, leaving 13 bases between the germline ends. There are 15 residues in the CDR3. CDR1 LGHNA and CDR2 YSLEER come from the germline V gene. The CDR3 loop is CASSQDFSRVETQYF. CDR3 sequence (DNA): TGCGCCAGCAGCCAAGATTTTTCGAGGGTGGAGACCCAGTACTTC.

The chain employs TRBV10-3 and TRBJ2-5; 9 bases match TRBD2. CDR1 and CDR2 (germline): ENHRY, SYGVKD. There are 15 residues in the CDR3. With V trimmed by 3 bases and J by 1 base, 3 bases remained unmatched. CDR3 region: CAISERRGGQETQYF. The CDR3, as DNA: TGTGCCATCAGTGAACGGCGGGGGGGCCAAGAGACCCAGTACTTC.

Only one count was recorded for this clonotype. The CDR3, as DNA: TGTGCCAGCAGCCCGTCGGGGAGTGGATCACCCCTCCACTTT. Protein product: CASSPSGSGSPLHF. This rearrangement joins TRBV5-6 to TRBJ1-6; D gene ambiguous. The CDR3 is 14 residues long. Germline assignment: CDR1 SGHDT and CDR2 YYEEEE. V lost 4 bases to trimming and J lost 10 bases, with 15 bases between them.

This chain links TRBV18 with TRBJ2-1; D gene uncertain. The CDR3 is 11 amino acids. Germline CDR1 reads KGHSH; CDR2 reads LQKENI. Trimming pared 2 bases from V and 7 bases from J, leaving 3 bases between. Written as DNA, the CDR3 is TGTGCCAGCTCACCAGCGAATGAGCAGTTCTTC. Residues: CASSPANEQFF.

A few counts support this clonotype. The rearrangement links TRBV5-1 to TRBJ2-6; no definite D call. The CDR3 contains 15 residues. The V end lost 1 base, the J end lost 0 bases, and 5 bases lay between the germline ends. CDR1 and CDR2 from the germline V gene are SGHRS and YFSETQ. CDR3 sequence: CASSLSNSGANVLTF. The DNA for the CDR3 is TGCGCCAGCAGCTTGAGTAACTCTGGGGCCAACGTCCTGACTTTC. Variable domain in full (rest from reference TRBV5-1 and TRBJ2-6): KAGVTQTPRYLIKTRGQQVTLSCSPISGHRSVSWYQQTPGQGLQFLFEYFSETQRNKGNFPGRFSGRQFSNSRSEMNVSTLELGDSALYLCASSLSNSGANVLTFGAGSRLTVL.

This clonotype was detected many times. This chain connects TRBV29-1 to TRBJ2-2; maybe TRBD2 (5 bases). The germline V gene encodes CDR1 SQVTM and CDR2 ANQGSEA. The CDR3 length is 15 residues. Between the trimmed V and J ends, which lost 2 bases and 3 bases, there was a span of 13 bases. The CDR3 loop reads CSVESGRRYTGELFF. The CDR3, as DNA: TGCAGCGTTGAAAGTGGGAGACGGTACACCGGGGAGCTGTTTTTT.

This clonotype was seen repeatedly, ten times or more. The V call is TRBV5-1, the J call TRBJ2-3; D is perhaps TRBD1 (5 bases). The CDR3 runs 15 residues. The germline V gene has CDR1 SGHRS and CDR2 YFSETQ. Trimming stripped 8 bases from V and 6 bases from J, with 22 bases between. The CDR3 sequence: CASKVLQGRADTQYF. For the CDR3, the DNA is TGCGCCAGTAAGGTTCTGCAGGGTAGGGCCGATACGCAGTATTTT.

This clonotype has a handful of counts. The chain couples TRBV20-1 to TRBJ2-1; 11 bases are a match to TRBD2. V shed 0 bases, J shed 5 bases, and the junction held 3 bases outside the gene matches. This CDR3 contains 15 residues. Looked up from germline, CDR1 is DFQATT and CDR2 is SNEGSKA (reference sequence). The CDR3 is CSARELAGEHNEQFF. In DNA form, the CDR3 reads TGCAGTGCTAGAGAACTAGCGGGGGAGCACAATGAGCAGTTCTTC.

This clonotype was counted between two and nine times. The rearrangement links TRBV27 to TRBJ1-2; D perhaps matches TRBD1 (5 bases). The V end lost 4 bases, the J end lost 8 bases, and 23 bases lay between the germline ends. The CDR3 totals 16 residues. The V gene's germline CDR1 is MNHEY and CDR2 SMNVEV (reference sequence). For the CDR3, the DNA is TGTGCCAGCAGTTCCTACCCCCCCGGACATGGGCAGGGCTACACCTTC. Its translation is CASSSYPPGHGQGYTF.

CDR3 in amino acids: CASSLRRGGPETQYF. The CDR3 DNA reads TGTGCCAGCAGCCTAAGGCGGGGGGGCCCTGAGACCCAGTACTTC. The chain recombines TRBV11-2 with TRBJ2-5; TRBD2 matches 9 bases. The trim removed 5 bases at V and 5 bases at J, leaving 9 bases unmatched. CDR1 and CDR2 from the germline V gene are SGHAT and FQNNGV. CDR3 size: 15 residues.

This clonotype was detected only a few times. The chain uses TRBV7-6 and TRBJ2-1; 8 nucleotides line up with TRBD2. V lost 2 bases, J lost 4 bases, and 4 bases stayed unmatched. CDR1 and CDR2 (germline): SGHVS, FNYEAQ. The CDR3 sequence is 15 residues long. CDR3 nucleotide sequence: TGTGCCAGCAGCTTATATAGCGGGGCTTACAATGAGCAGTTCTTC. As protein: CASSLYSGAYNEQFF.

This clonotype was picked up many times. The rearrangement joins TRBV4-2 to TRBJ2-7; D is perhaps TRBD1 or TRBD2 (5 bases each). Germline V gene sequence: CDR1 LGHNA, CDR2 YNFKEQ. The CDR3 spans 13 residues. The V gene lost 4 bases and the J gene lost 0 bases, with 7 bases spanning the gap. The CDR3 nucleotides read TGTGCCAGCAGCCCGGGACCCTCCTACGAGCAGTACTTC. It specifies CASSPGPSYEQYF.

V and J are TRBV10-3 and TRBJ1-1, with 8 bases that match TRBD1. The V segment lost 2 bases and the J segment 2 bases; nucleotides outside the gene matches: 1. The CDR3 has 14 amino acids. Germline CDR1 and CDR2: ENHRY and SYGVKD. CDR3 region: CAISEDRGNTEAFF. Here the CDR3 DNA reads TGTGCCATCAGTGAGGACAGGGGCAACACTGAAGCTTTCTTT.

This clonotype showed up many times. The CDR3 is CASSSGLAVITDTQYF. CDR3 DNA: TGTGCCAGCAGCTCGGGACTAGCGGTTATCACAGATACGCAGTATTTT. V usage is TRBV12-3 or TRBV12-4 and J usage is TRBJ2-3; 11 bases map to TRBD2. The CDR3 extends over 16 amino acids. V gave up 6 bases and J gave up 2 bases; unmatched junction bases: 7.

This chain joins TRBV7-9 and TRBJ2-3; 9 bases match TRBD1. CDR3 length: 14 residues. With 6 bases clipped from V and 2 bases from J, the junction kept 3 bases outside the gene matches. The germline gives CDR1 SEHNR, CDR2 FQNEAQ (reference sequence). The CDR3 reads CASSRTGDTDTQYF. CDR3 nucleotides: TGTGCCAGCAGTAGGACAGGGGACACAGATACGCAGTATTTT.

This clonotype was counted a few times. The chain employs TRBV7-2 and TRBJ2-6; the D is unclear. The CDR3 length is 14 residues. Trimming took off 3 bases at V and 4 bases at J, with 7 bases between the two ends. Germline values: CDR1 SGHTA, CDR2 FQGNSA. In nucleotides, the CDR3 is TGTGCCAGCAGCTTTCAATGGGGGGCCAACGTCCTGACTTTC. This gives the protein CASSFQWGANVLTF.

The DNA for the CDR3 is TGTGCCAGCAGCTCAGATGTGGGTGTACCCCTCCACTTT. Its protein is CASSSDVGVPLHF. The chain links TRBV16 to TRBJ1-6; D is unresolved. Germline CDR1 is KGHSY and CDR2 is FQNENV. The CDR3 length is 13 residues. The ends were cut back, 5 bases at V and 12 bases at J, with 14 bases in the middle.

This clonotype was counted a few times. The CDR3 DNA reads TGTGCCAGCAGTTACTCGAAGGGGAGGAATGGCTACACCTTC. This codes for CASSYSKGRNGYTF. The chain joins TRBV6-5 to TRBJ1-2, with D possibly matching TRBD1 (5 bases). Germline V gene data show CDR1 as MNHEY and CDR2 as SVGAGI. Deletions cut 0 bases from V and 6 bases from J, with 11 bases between. The CDR3 contains 14 residues.

The chain has TRBV5-1 and TRBJ2-7, with a weak D call TRBD2 (6 bases). Germline CDR1 and CDR2: SGHRS and YFSETQ. The CDR3 has 14 amino acids. Trimming left V 4 bases short and J 2 bases short, with 13 bases between. The CDR3 spells CASSPGEAPYEQYF. The CDR3 DNA is TGCGCCAGCAGCCCCGGGGAGGCCCCCTACGAGCAGTACTTC.

This clonotype was counted once. The chain joins TRBV29-1 to TRBJ2-2; D might be TRBD1 (5 bases). Germline V lookup: CDR1 SQVTM, CDR2 ANQGSEA. Trimming pared 2 bases from V and 5 bases from J, leaving 9 bases between. The CDR3 is 13 amino acids. The CDR3 sequence: CSVEQGLTGELFF. The DNA of the CDR3 is TGCAGCGTTGAACAGGGTCTTACCGGGGAGCTGTTTTTT.

This clonotype was detected many times. V gene TRBV20-1 combines with J gene TRBJ1-5; 7 positions match TRBD1. In germline, CDR1 is DFQATT, CDR2 SNEGSKA (reference sequence). The CDR3 runs 14 residues. With V trimmed by 3 bases and J by 5 bases, 7 bases remained unmatched. The CDR3 sequence: CSASKPQGDQPQHF. The CDR3 DNA sequence: TGCAGTGCTAGTAAACCCCAGGGGGATCAGCCCCAGCATTTT.

V gene TRBV20-1 combines with J gene TRBJ2-3; 13 bases map to TRBD2. The CDR3 totals 14 residues. Germline CDR1 DFQATT, CDR2 SNEGSKA (reference sequence). The V and J ends lost 3 bases and 11 bases, in that order; junction bases with no gene match: 8. CDR3 in amino acids: CSARAGLAGFGQYF. The DNA for the CDR3 is TGCAGTGCTAGGGCGGGACTAGCGGGATTCGGGCAGTATTTT.

This clonotype was seen many times. The chain combines TRBV7-2 with TRBJ1-2; D gene uncertain. CDR3 length equals 12 residues. Looked up from germline, CDR1 is SGHTA and CDR2 is FQGNSA. V gave up 6 bases and J gave up 4 bases, with 9 bases separating them. In DNA form, the CDR3 reads TGTGCCAGCAGTCCGAACAGCTATGGCTACACCTTC. Translation gives CASSPNSYGYTF. Full variable domain (missing parts from reference TRBV7-2 and TRBJ1-2): GAGVSQSPSNKVTEKGKDVELRCDPISGHTALYWYRQSLGQGLEFLIYFQGNSAPDKSGLPSDRFSAERTGGSVSTLTIQRTQQEDSAVYLCASSPNSYGYTFGSGTRLTVV.